Listed below are T cell receptor beta chains from one sample, sequenced in a study of technical replicates of blood from a handful of donors. The method was immunoSEQ multiplex PCR; TCRdb's version includes in-frame clones alone and lacks a portion of them. This table has under 90,000 clones, approximately 93% appearing once. Sequencing was performed on T cells isolated from PBMCs. Receptor source: a human donor in good health. Each CDR3 is given with its conserved first and last residue. D genes are given only for firm matches. Expanded clones get a size class; other rows say once, few or many, or leave the size out.

TRBV25-1	medium-sized	TRBJ1-1	-	TGTGCCAGCAGTTCCCTAGAGGGGAACACTGAAGCTTTCTTT	CASSSLEGNTEAFF
TRBV5-1	-	TRBJ1-2	TRBD1	TGCGCCAGCACCACTGGCGGGACAGGATACTATGGCTACACCTTC	CASTTGGTGYYGYTF
TRBV11-3	-	TRBJ2-2	TRBD2	TGTGCCAGCCGCGGACTAGCGGGCACCGGGGAGCTGTTTTTT	CASRGLAGTGELFF
TRBV29-1	-	TRBJ2-7	TRBD1	TGCAGCGTTGAAATGCGAACAGGGGGTCCGTCCTACGAGCAGTACTTC	CSVEMRTGGPSYEQYF
TRBV7-9	-	TRBJ2-5	TRBD2	TGTGCCAGCAGCCTCGGGACTAGCGGGAGAGGGGAAGAGACCCAGTACTTC	CASSLGTSGRGEETQYF
TRBV2	-	TRBJ1-2	-	TGTGCCAGCAGTGAACTTGGCAGGGTAAAGCACGGCTACACCTTC	CASSELGRVKHGYTF
TRBV6-5	-	TRBJ1-1	TRBD1	TGTGCCAGCAATCGGGACAGGGGACACACTGAAGCTTTCTTT	CASNRDRGHTEAFF
TRBV7-3	-	TRBJ2-3	-	TGTGCCAGCAGCGGGGGAGAGGGGAGGAGGTTTACGCAGTATTTT	CASSGGEGRRFTQYF
TRBV7-3	-	TRBJ2-6	-	TGTGCCAGCAGCTTAACGAGGGCATCCCCCTATGGGGCCAACGTCCTGACTTTC	CASSLTRASPYGANVLTF
TRBV19	-	TRBJ1-2	TRBD1	TGTGCCAGTAGTATATCCAGGGGGCAACTCGGCTACACCTTC	CASSISRGQLGYTF
TRBV27	once	TRBJ2-5	TRBD2	TGTGCCAGCTCCCCCGGGGGGGCGATGGGGGAGACCCAGTACTTC	CASSPGGAMGETQYF
TRBV5-4	-	TRBJ2-7	TRBD1	TGTGCCAGCAGCTTTGCAACCGGGACAGGGAAATACGAGCAGTACTTC	CASSFATGTGKYEQYF
TRBV6-1	-	TRBJ2-7	-	TGTGCCAGCAGTGAAATTTACTACGAGCAGTACTTC	CASSEIYYEQYF
TRBV6-1	-	TRBJ1-1	TRBD1	TGTGCCAGCAGTGAAGGGCAGGGGGCGTTAGACACTGAAGCTTTCTTT	CASSEGQGALDTEAFF
TRBV19	-	TRBJ2-7	-	TGTGCCAGTAGTTCTGCGACAGGGACTTACGAGCAGTACTTC	CASSSATGTYEQYF
TRBV29-1	once	TRBJ2-5	TRBD1	TGCAGCGTCGACGACAGGGGTCAGGAGACCCAGTACTTC	CSVDDRGQETQYF
TRBV29-1	-	TRBJ1-5	-	TGCAGCGTTGCTACAGCTAGCAATCAGCCCCAGCATTTT	CSVATASNQPQHF
TRBV5-4	-	TRBJ2-2	-	TGTGCCAGCAGCTTTAGGCGGCGCCGGGATCCGAACACCGGGGAGCTGTTTTTT	CASSFRRRRDPNTGELFF
TRBV4-1	-	TRBJ1-6	-	TGCGCCAGCAGCCAAGATCTGCAGGGTAGGAATTCACCCCTCCACTTT	CASSQDLQGRNSPLHF
TRBV10-1	once	TRBJ2-1	TRBD1	TGCGCCAGCAGCGCCGGGACAGACCTCACTGAAAAGCAGTTCTTC	CASSAGTDLTEKQFF
TRBV13	-	TRBJ2-7	-	TGTGCCAGCAGTTCTACTTCCAGGGTGTCCTCTTCCTACGAGCAGTACTTC	CASSSTSRVSSSYEQYF
TRBV5-1	-	TRBJ1-1	TRBD1	TGCGCCAGCAGCTTGGGGGTCTCTCAGGGGGTGAACACTGAAGCTTTCTTT	CASSLGVSQGVNTEAFF
TRBV5-1	-	TRBJ2-7	TRBD1	TGCGCCAGCAGCTTGGGATCCCGGGACAGGGACAACGAGCAGTACTTC	CASSLGSRDRDNEQYF
TRBV7-3	-	TRBJ1-1	-	TGTGCCAGCAGCCAAGGAGGGAACACTGAAGCTTTCTTT	CASSQGGNTEAFF
TRBV15	-	TRBJ2-7	TRBD1	TGTGCCACCAGCACCGGGACAGGGATCTACGAGCAGTACTTC	CATSTGTGIYEQYF
TRBV5-1	-	TRBJ1-1	-	TGCGCCAGCAGCTTGGACCCTTCGAGCGAAGCTTTCTTT	CASSLDPSSEAFF
TRBV5-1	-	TRBJ1-1	-	TGCGCCAGCAGCTTGGAGGGACAAGGCAACGGAAGAGCTTTCTTT	CASSLEGQGNGRAFF
TRBV7-6	-	TRBJ1-6	-	TGTGCCAGCAGCTTGCGAGCCGGGACAAAGAGTGGCGATAACTCACCCCTCCACTTT	CASSLRAGTKSGDNSPLHF
TRBV2	-	TRBJ1-1	TRBD1	TGTGCCAGCAGGCCACAGGGGGGTTCCACTGAAGCTTTCTTT	CASRPQGGSTEAFF
TRBV10-3	few	TRBJ1-6	-	TGTGCCATCAGTGAGTCGCCGGATTCACCCCTCCACTTT	CAISESPDSPLHF
TRBV9	-	TRBJ2-1	TRBD2	TGTGCCAGCAGCGTTAGCGGGTATGAGCAGTTCTTC	CASSVSGYEQFF
TRBV19	-	TRBJ2-7	-	TGTGCCAGTAGTGCGGGACAGATCTACGAACAGTACTTC	CASSAGQIYEQYF
TRBV7-9	-	TRBJ1-1	-	TGTGCCAGCAGCCCTTATGAGGGCGCCACCGAAGCTTTCTTT	CASSPYEGATEAFF
TRBV10-3	-	TRBJ1-2	TRBD1	TGTGCCATCAGCCTTCGGACAGGAACTAACTATGGCTACACCTTC	CAISLRTGTNYGYTF
TRBV6-5	-	TRBJ2-4	-	TGTGCCAGCAGTTACTCAGGGGAGGACAACATTCAGTACTTC	CASSYSGEDNIQYF
TRBV19	-	TRBJ2-7	-	TGTGCCAGTAGTATTATCCATGGAGGGGTTTACGAGCAGTACTTC	CASSIIHGGVYEQYF
TRBV7-3	once	TRBJ2-7	-	TGTGCCAGTGCCACCGGGGCAGGGGTATCCTACGAGCAGTACTTC	CASATGAGVSYEQYF
TRBV19	-	TRBJ2-7	TRBD1	TGTGCCAGTGCCCCGTGGGACAGGGCTTACGAGCAGTACTTC	CASAPWDRAYEQYF
TRBV28	few	TRBJ1-2	TRBD1	TGTGCCAGCAGCTACCCTCCGGGACAGGGATTCGGTGGCTACACCTTC	CASSYPPGQGFGGYTF
TRBV28	-	TRBJ2-1	-	TGTGCCAGCAGTGTTGCGCCTAAGTACAATGAGCAGTTCTTC	CASSVAPKYNEQFF
TRBV5-4	-	TRBJ1-2	TRBD1	TGTGCCAGCAGCTTACAGGGGGCGGATGGCTACACCTTC	CASSLQGADGYTF